Presented here are 6 T cell receptor beta chains from one specimen sequenced in a study of blood T cell repertoires in COVID-19 (dated by TCRdb to between 2020 and 2021). Preparation of the library involved the immunoSEQ multiplex PCR assay. The immuneACCESS repertoire file appears here via TCRdb, limited to in-frame rearrangements. These files lack a portion of the clones; in checked studies, under half of the deficit traces to unresolved V genes, and the cause of the others is not known. The sample has over 150,000 clones on record, roughly 82% of them singletons. Of the sample, 12% falls within the top ten clones. Sequencing was carried out using PBMCs or T cells enriched from blood (not recorded which). The receptors stem from a middle-aged man who had recovered from COVID-19.

This sequence joins TRBV7-9 and TRBJ2-5; the D gene is possibly TRBD2 (6 bases). V was trimmed by 3 bases and J by 5 bases, leaving 13 bases between them. In germline, CDR1 is SEHNR, CDR2 FQNEAQ (reference sequence). This CDR3 has 14 amino acids. The CDR3 DNA sequence: TGTGCCAGCAGCTTCGGGGGAGTGGGGGAGACCCAGTACTTC. It translates to CASSFGGVGETQYF.

The rearrangement joins TRBV9 to TRBJ2-1, with D tentatively TRBD2 (5 bases). Germline values: CDR1 SGDLS, CDR2 YYNGEE. CDR3 length: 15 residues. V lost 1 base to trimming and J lost 10 bases, with 18 bases between them. For the CDR3, the DNA is TGTGCCAGCAGCGTAACCGGGGTCGAGGGCCTGGAGCAGTTCTTC. This codes for CASSVTGVEGLEQFF.

The rearrangement uses TRBV7-2 and TRBJ1-5, with 8 nucleotides matching TRBD1. The J segment lost 16 bases and the V segment lost 5 bases, leaving 13 bases of the junction unmatched. CDR3 length: 13 residues. The germline V gene has CDR1 SGHTA and CDR2 FQGNSA. CDR3 in amino acids: CASSPGQGIPPHF. CDR3 coding DNA: TGTGCCAGCAGCCCAGGACAGGGTATCCCTCCTCATTTT.

The rearrangement uses TRBV2 and TRBJ2-2, with 7 positions matching TRBD1. The CDR3 length is 14 residues. Germline-derived CDR1 and CDR2 are SNHLY and FYNNEI. V lost 6 bases to trimming and J lost 3 bases; unmatched junction nucleotides: 4. This chain's CDR3 is CASRVRGHTGELFF. Here the CDR3 DNA reads TGTGCCAGCAGGGTTAGGGGGCACACCGGGGAGCTGTTTTTT. Looking up the rest from reference TRBV2 and TRBJ2-2 gives the full variable domain: EPEVTQTPSHQVTQMGQEVILRCVPISNHLYFYWYRQILGQKVEFLVSFYNNEISEKSEIFDDQFSVERPDGSNFTLKIRSTKLEDSAMYFCASRVRGHTGELFFGEGSRLTVL.

The chain recombines TRBV28 with TRBJ2-7, with 10 nucleotides matching TRBD1. V lost 2 bases to trimming and J lost 2 bases; unmatched junction nucleotides: 0. This CDR3 comprises 14 residues. Germline lookup yields CDR1 MDHEN and CDR2 SYDVKM. The CDR3 nucleotides are TGTGCCAGCAGTTTAGGACAGGGGGCCTACGAGCAGTACTTC. This sequence encodes CASSLGQGAYEQYF.

This chain joins TRBV6-2 or TRBV6-3 and TRBJ2-7, with 8 bases matching TRBD2. The ends lost 0 bases at V and 4 bases at J; junction bases unmatched: 5. The CDR3 is 15 amino acids. CDR1 is MNHEY and CDR2 is SVGEGT in the germline V gene. CDR3 residues: CASSYSAGGSYEQYV. In DNA, the CDR3 is TGTGCCAGCAGTTACTCTGCGGGGGGCTCGTACGAGCAGTACGTC.